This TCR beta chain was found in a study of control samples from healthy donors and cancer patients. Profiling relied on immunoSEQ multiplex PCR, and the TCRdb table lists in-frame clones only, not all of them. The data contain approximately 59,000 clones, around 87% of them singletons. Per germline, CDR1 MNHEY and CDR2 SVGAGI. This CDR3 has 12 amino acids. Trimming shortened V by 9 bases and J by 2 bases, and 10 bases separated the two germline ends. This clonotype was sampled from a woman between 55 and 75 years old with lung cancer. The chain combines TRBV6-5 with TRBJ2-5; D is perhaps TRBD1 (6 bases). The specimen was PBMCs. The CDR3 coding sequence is TGTGCCAGTCACACAGGGCAAGAGACCCAGTACTTC. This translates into CASHTGQETQYF.